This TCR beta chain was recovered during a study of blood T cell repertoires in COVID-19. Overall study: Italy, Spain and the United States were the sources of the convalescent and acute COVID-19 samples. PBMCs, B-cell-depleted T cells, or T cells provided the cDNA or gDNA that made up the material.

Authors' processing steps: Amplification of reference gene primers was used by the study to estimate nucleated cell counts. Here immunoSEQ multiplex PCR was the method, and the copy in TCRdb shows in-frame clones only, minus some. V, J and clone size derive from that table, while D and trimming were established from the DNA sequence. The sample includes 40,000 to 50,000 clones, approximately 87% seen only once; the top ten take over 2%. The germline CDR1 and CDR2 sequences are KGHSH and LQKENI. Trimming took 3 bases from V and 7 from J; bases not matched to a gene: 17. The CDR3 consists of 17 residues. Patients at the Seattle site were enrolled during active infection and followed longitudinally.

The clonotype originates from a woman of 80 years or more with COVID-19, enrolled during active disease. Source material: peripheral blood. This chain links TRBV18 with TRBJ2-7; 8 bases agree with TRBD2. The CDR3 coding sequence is TGTGCCAGCTCACCCGCCGGGGGGGCGAGGTCTTCTAGTGAGCAGTACTTC. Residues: CASSPAGGARSSSEQYF.